What follows are 25 T cell receptor beta chains derived from one specimen sequenced in a study of blood T cell repertoires in COVID-19 (TCRdb year 2020). The protocol used for the library was the immunoSEQ multiplex PCR assay. This is the immuneACCESS table as TCRdb keeps it, with only in-frame sequences that have V and J called. A part of the clones is gone; compared with another copy, unresolved V genes explain less than half, and the rest is unexplained. This sample comprises about 220,000 clones, under 90% of them detected only once. About 20% of the sample goes to the ten largest clones. Sequencing used peripheral blood. The source is a man aged 25-45 years with active or convalescent COVID-19.

The chain employs TRBV28 and TRBJ1-2; 10 nucleotides match TRBD1. The CDR3 is 13 residues long. J was trimmed by 8 bases and V by 11 bases; bases with no gene match: 11. Germline CDR1 and CDR2: MDHEN and SYDVKM. CDR3 sequence reads: CAGVRTGGQGYTF. The CDR3 region has the DNA TGTGCCGGCGTACGGACAGGGGGACAAGGCTACACCTTC.

The V and J genes are TRBV19 and TRBJ1-2; maybe TRBD1 (5 bases). CDR1 LNHDA and CDR2 SQIVND come from the germline V gene (reference sequence). This CDR3 contains 16 residues. V was trimmed by 7 bases and J by 4 bases, leaving 22 bases between them. CDR3 DNA: TGTGCCAGTACCCTGGGGCAAGCCTGGGAGGGCTATGGCTACACCTTC. It is translated as CASTLGQAWEGYGYTF. Full variable domain (missing parts from reference TRBV19 and TRBJ1-2): DGGITQSPKYLFRKEGQNVTLSCEQNLNHDAMYWYRQDPGQGLRLIYYSQIVNDFQKGDIAEGYSVSREKKESFPLTVTSAQKNPTAFYLCASTLGQAWEGYGYTFGSGTRLTVV.

The J gene is TRBJ1-6, the V gene TRBV5-6, with unresolved D. V lost 0 bases, J lost 2 bases, and 3 bases lay in between. Germline loops: CDR1 SGHDT, CDR2 YYEEEE. The CDR3 runs to 14 residues. CDR3 coding DNA: TGTGCCAGCAGCTTGGAGCCCTATAATTCACCCCTCCACTTT. Translation: CASSLEPYNSPLHF.

The chain carries TRBV4-1 and TRBJ1-1; 8 bases align to TRBD1. Losses at the gene ends were 1 base for V and 2 bases for J; bases not matched to a gene: 6. The CDR3 length is 16 residues. In germline, CDR1 is MGHRA, CDR2 YSYEKL. The CDR3 loop reads CASSQGKDRGNTEAFF. The CDR3 DNA sequence: TGCGCCAGCAGCCAAGGAAAAGACAGGGGTAACACTGAAGCTTTCTTT.

V usage is TRBV19 and J usage is TRBJ1-5; D remains unclear. CDR3 length equals 14 residues. Trimming stripped 6 bases from V and 2 bases from J, with 11 bases between. Germline V gene data show CDR1 as LNHDA and CDR2 as SQIVND (reference sequence). The CDR3 DNA follows: TGTGCCAGTAGAAGCGGTAAAGGCAATCAGCCCCAGCATTTT. Amino acid sequence: CASRSGKGNQPQHF.

The CDR3 is CASSWSGQGVRLSGANVLTF. CDR3 bases: TGTGCCAGCAGTTGGAGCGGACAGGGTGTCCGACTCTCTGGGGCCAACGTCCTGACTTTC. The genes are TRBV6-2 or TRBV6-3 and TRBJ2-6; the match to TRBD1 covers 8 bases. Looked up from germline, CDR1 is MNHEY and CDR2 is SVGEGT. V shed 4 bases, J shed 0 bases, and the junction held 14 bases outside the gene matches. The length of the CDR3 is 20 residues.

The chain employs TRBV10-1 and TRBJ1-1; tentative D call: TRBD1 (6 bases). The CDR3 loop spans 14 amino acids. Trimming took 5 bases from V and 4 from J, leaving 14 bases between them. Germline V gives CDR1 WNHNN, CDR2 SYGVQD (reference sequence). Here the CDR3 DNA reads TGCGCCAGCAGTCCGGACAGCGGCGGCACTGAAGCTTTCTTT. Amino acids: CASSPDSGGTEAFF.

With respect to this clone: Other DNA sequences in the same sample also yield this CDR3. The chain employs TRBV28 and TRBJ1-2; D possibly corresponds to TRBD1 (5 bases). Germline loops: CDR1 MDHEN, CDR2 SYDVKM. The CDR3 runs to 11 residues. Trimming removed 7 bases at V and 6 bases at J, with 9 bases between. Here the CDR3 reads CASTGFDGYTF. In DNA form, the CDR3 reads TGTGCCAGCACAGGGTTTGATGGCTACACCTTC.

CDR3 DNA: TGTGCCAGCAGCTTAGGCGGTAGCGGGAGGGTGAGGGAGCTGTTTTTT. The encoded protein is CASSLGGSGRVRELFF. The chain has TRBV7-2 and TRBJ2-2; 11 positions agree with TRBD2. There are 16 residues in the CDR3. Germline CDR1 reads SGHTA; CDR2 reads FQGNSA. With 1 base clipped from V and 9 bases from J, the junction kept 7 bases outside the gene matches.

The chain uses TRBV3-1 (or the pseudogene TRBV3-2) and TRBJ1-2; 8 bases are shared with TRBD1. The CDR3 is 15 residues long. Trimming cost V 3 bases and J 2 bases; bases outside gene matches: 5. The germline gives CDR1 LGHDT, CDR2 YNNKEL (reference sequence). CDR3 amino acids: CASSHRGRLNYGYTF. The CDR3 DNA is TGTGCCAGCAGCCACAGGGGGCGGTTGAACTATGGCTACACCTTC.

The J gene is TRBJ2-6, the V gene TRBV7-2, with D possibly matching TRBD1 (5 bases). This CDR3 contains 15 residues. V shed 2 bases and J shed 3 bases, with 8 bases lying between them. CDR1 SGHTA and CDR2 FQGNSA come from the germline V gene. CDR3 in DNA: TGTGCCAGCAGCTTACCAGGGTATGGGGCCAACGTCCTGACTTTC. It encodes CASSLPGYGANVLTF.

This chain joins TRBV28 and TRBJ1-5; D possibly corresponds to TRBD1 (6 bases). The CDR3 is 12 amino acids. V was cut by 9 bases and J by 9 bases, with 15 bases left in between. Per germline, CDR1 MDHEN and CDR2 SYDVKM. The CDR3: CASQGGIMPQHF. The DNA of the CDR3 is TGTGCCAGTCAAGGGGGTATCATGCCCCAGCATTTT.

DNA of the CDR3: TGCGCCAGCAGCCAAGGGGTGGCAGGGGGTCGATACGAGCAGTACTTC. It is translated as CASSQGVAGGRYEQYF. V usage is TRBV4-1 and J usage is TRBJ2-7, with 7 bases identical to TRBD1. The J segment lost 4 bases and the V segment lost 1 base, leaving 10 bases of the junction unmatched. This CDR3 region has 16 residues. Germline lookup yields CDR1 MGHRA and CDR2 YSYEKL.

V and J are TRBV18 and TRBJ1-1; the D gene is possibly TRBD1 (6 bases). This CDR3 is 16 amino acids long. The V end was cut by 0 bases, the J end by 1 base, with 12 bases between. Germline lookup yields CDR1 KGHSH and CDR2 LQKENI. CDR3 region: CASSPPRGAGNTEAFF. The CDR3 DNA follows: TGTGCCAGCTCACCACCCAGGGGCGCGGGGAACACTGAAGCTTTCTTT.

This rearrangement joins TRBV9 to TRBJ1-4; D call uncertain. This CDR3 is 16 amino acids long. Germline-derived CDR1 and CDR2 are SGDLS and YYNGEE. V was shortened by 0 bases and J by 0 bases, with 9 bases between the two germline ends. DNA for the CDR3: TGTGCCAGCAGCGTAGGTCGGGTTGCAACTAATGAAAAACTGTTTTTT. It is translated as CASSVGRVATNEKLFF.

The chain has TRBV10-2 and TRBJ1-4, with 7 bases matching TRBD1. V dropped 4 bases and J dropped 5; count of bases not matched to a gene: 7. This CDR3 has 15 amino acids. Germline CDR1 WSHSY, CDR2 SAAADI. DNA of the CDR3: TGCGCCAGCAGTGCCCCCGGGACAGCAAATGAAAAACTGTTTTTT. Translation: CASSAPGTANEKLFF.

The chain uses TRBV7-9 and TRBJ1-6, with D unresolved. Germline CDR1 is SEHNR and CDR2 is FQNEAQ (reference sequence). Trimming removed 1 base from V and 9 bases from J, with 10 bases in between. The CDR3 loop spans 14 amino acids. CDR3 sequence: CASSLEPESSPLHF. DNA for the CDR3: TGTGCCAGCAGCTTAGAACCGGAGAGTTCACCCCTCCACTTT.

This chain uses TRBV2 with TRBJ1-5; D uncertain. The CDR3 contains 15 residues. CDR1 and CDR2 from the germline V gene are SNHLY and FYNNEI. V lost 6 bases and J 0 bases, leaving 12 bases between the germline ends. The DNA of the CDR3 is TGTGCCAGCAGCTTAGAGAGGGCTAGCAATCAGCCCCAGCATTTT. It is translated as CASSLERASNQPQHF.

The rearrangement joins TRBV3-1 (or the pseudogene TRBV3-2) to TRBJ1-6; 7 bases line up with TRBD1. V was clipped by 3 bases and J by 6 bases; unmatched bases: 2. The germline CDR1 and CDR2 sequences are LGHDT and YNNKEL (reference sequence). CDR3 length: 14 residues. CDR3 amino acids: CASSQGQTNSPLHF. The CDR3 bases are TGTGCCAGCAGCCAGGGACAGACTAATTCACCCCTCCACTTT.

This clone showed up just once. The V gene is TRBV7-2, the J gene TRBJ2-7; D might be TRBD2 (5 bases). Germline V gene sequence: CDR1 SGHTA, CDR2 FQGNSA. The CDR3 runs to 14 residues. Between the trimmed V and J ends, which lost 6 bases and 7 bases, there was a span of 19 bases. The CDR3 loop reads CASSPSSGAWEQYF. In DNA, the CDR3 is TGTGCCAGCAGTCCATCGAGCGGAGCGTGGGAGCAGTACTTC.

The V call is TRBV7-9, the J call TRBJ2-7; TRBD1 is a possible D gene (6 bases). The CDR3 totals 15 residues. The V and J ends lost 5 bases and 1 base respectively, with 15 bases between them. CDR1 is SEHNR and CDR2 is FQNEAQ in the germline V gene (reference sequence). CDR3 protein: CASSPGDTTSYEQYF. The CDR3 DNA follows: TGTGCCAGCAGCCCTGGGGACACGACTTCCTACGAGCAGTACTTC.

This CDR3 is CAISDRGQGPNQPQHF. DNA of the CDR3: TGTGCCATCAGTGACCGGGGACAGGGACCCAATCAGCCCCAGCATTTT. The chain links TRBV10-3 to TRBJ1-5, with 9 positions matching TRBD1. The length of the CDR3 is 16 residues. V trimming: 3 bases; J trimming: 3 bases; junction bases outside the gene matches: 6. Germline loops: CDR1 ENHRY, CDR2 SYGVKD.

The chain uses TRBV6-5 and TRBJ2-7; the D gene is possibly TRBD1 (6 bases). V gave up 6 bases and J gave up 3 bases, with 12 bases separating them. The germline CDR1 and CDR2 sequences are MNHEY and SVGAGI. The CDR3 is 13 amino acids. CDR3 protein: CASSLGQSYEQYF. In DNA form, the CDR3 reads TGTGCCAGCAGCCTCGGACAGAGCTACGAGCAGTACTTC.

This chain uses TRBV2 with TRBJ1-2; D unclear. The CDR3 is made up of 13 amino acids. The V end lost 6 bases, the J end lost 0 bases, and 8 bases lay between the germline ends. The germline gives CDR1 SNHLY, CDR2 FYNNEI. The CDR3 loop reads CASRSRSNYGYTF. In nucleotides, the CDR3 is TGTGCCAGCAGGTCGAGATCTAACTATGGCTACACCTTC.

This rearrangement joins TRBV7-2 to TRBJ1-4; maybe TRBD1 (6 bases). The length of the CDR3 is 15 residues. Germline assignment: CDR1 SGHTA and CDR2 FQGNSA. The V end was cut by 5 bases, the J end by 7 bases, with 17 bases between. This CDR3 reads CASSVRGGGGEKLFF. The CDR3, as DNA: TGTGCCAGCAGCGTAAGAGGGGGGGGCGGTGAAAAACTGTTTTTT.